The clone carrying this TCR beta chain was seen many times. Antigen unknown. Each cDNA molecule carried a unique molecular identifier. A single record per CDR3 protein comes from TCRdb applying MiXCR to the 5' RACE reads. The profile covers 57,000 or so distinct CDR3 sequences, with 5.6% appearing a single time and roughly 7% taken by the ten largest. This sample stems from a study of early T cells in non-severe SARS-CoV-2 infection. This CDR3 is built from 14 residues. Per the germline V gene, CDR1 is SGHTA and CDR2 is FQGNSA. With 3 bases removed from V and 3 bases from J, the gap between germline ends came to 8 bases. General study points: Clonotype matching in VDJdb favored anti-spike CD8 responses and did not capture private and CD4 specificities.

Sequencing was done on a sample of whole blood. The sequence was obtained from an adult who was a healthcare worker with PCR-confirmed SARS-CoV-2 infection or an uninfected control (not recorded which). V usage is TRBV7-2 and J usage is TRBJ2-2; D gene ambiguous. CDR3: CASSFNRDTGELFF. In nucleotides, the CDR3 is TGTGCCAGCAGCTTCAATAGGGACACCGGGGAGCTGTTTTTT.